Sequencing of this TCR beta chain was carried out in a study of metastatic and nonmetastatic thyroid tumors. TCRdb called clones again from the PCR reads with MiXCR. In the table there are roughly 21,000 clones, about a quarter of which are singletons. CDR1 is LNHDA and CDR2 is SQIVND in the germline V gene (reference sequence). The CDR3 contains 12 residues. This clone is labeled as medium-sized (0.01 to 0.1%). Thyroid surgery had not been preceded by any treatment in any patient. The sample taken for sequencing was blood. The chain uses TRBV19 and TRBJ1-6; a possible D gene is TRBD1 (6 bases). The sequence was collected from a female donor with papillary thyroid cancer or a benign thyroid nodule (not recorded which). Some clones in this sample may be carry-over from other donors' samples. As DNA, the CDR3 is TGTGGGGCCGGAGACAGGAATTCACCCCTCCACTTT. The encoded protein is CGAGDRNSPLHF.